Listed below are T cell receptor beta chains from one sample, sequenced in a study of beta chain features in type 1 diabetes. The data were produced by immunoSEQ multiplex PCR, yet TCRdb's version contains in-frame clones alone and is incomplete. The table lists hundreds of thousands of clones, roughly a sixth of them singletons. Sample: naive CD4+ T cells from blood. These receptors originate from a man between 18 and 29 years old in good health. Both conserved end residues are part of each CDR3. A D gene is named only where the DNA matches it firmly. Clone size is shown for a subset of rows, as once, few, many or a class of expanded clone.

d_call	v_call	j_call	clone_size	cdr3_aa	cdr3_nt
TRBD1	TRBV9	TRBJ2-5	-	CASSVEQGEETQYF	TGTGCCAGCAGCGTAGAACAGGGGGAAGAGACCCAGTACTTC
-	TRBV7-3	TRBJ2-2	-	CASSLTFSRLGTGELFF	TGTGCCAGCAGCTTAACGTTTTCCCGGCTTGGCACCGGGGAGCTGTTTTTT
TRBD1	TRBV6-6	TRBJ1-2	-	CASSSRDSYGYTF	TGTGCCAGCAGTTCCCGGGACAGCTATGGCTACACCTTC
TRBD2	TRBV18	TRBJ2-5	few	CASSQYDGLAGEETQYF	TGTGCCAGCTCACAATACGACGGACTAGCGGGAGAGGAGACCCAGTACTTC
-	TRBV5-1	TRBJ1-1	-	CASSFYGMNTEAFF	TGCGCCAGCAGCTTTTACGGCATGAACACTGAAGCTTTCTTT
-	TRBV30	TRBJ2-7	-	CAWTPEGYIYEQYF	TGTGCCTGGACCCCCGAGGGCTACATCTACGAGCAGTACTTC
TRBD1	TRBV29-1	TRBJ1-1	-	CSVRTGGMNTEAFF	TGCAGCGTTAGGACAGGGGGAATGAACACTGAAGCTTTCTTT
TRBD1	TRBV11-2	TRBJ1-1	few	CASSLMTGALKNTEAFF	TGTGCCAGCAGCTTAATGACAGGGGCCCTGAAGAACACTGAAGCTTTCTTT
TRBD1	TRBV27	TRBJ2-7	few	CASSLSSPDRGGYEQYF	TGTGCCAGCAGTTTATCGAGCCCTGACAGGGGGGGATACGAGCAGTACTTC
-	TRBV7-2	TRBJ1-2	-	CASSLDLGGYYGYTF	TGTGCCAGCAGCTTAGACCTCGGAGGGTACTATGGCTACACCTTC
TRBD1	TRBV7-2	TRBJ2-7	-	CASSLGQGGYEQYF	TGTGCCAGCAGCTTGGGACAGGGAGGCTACGAGCAGTACTTC
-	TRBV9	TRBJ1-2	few	CASSVGSGGGGYTF	TGTGCCAGCAGCGTAGGGAGCGGGGGTGGTGGCTACACCTTC
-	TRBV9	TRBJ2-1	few	CASSPIASSAYNEQFF	TGTGCCAGCAGCCCAATTGCTAGTTCCGCCTACAATGAGCAGTTCTTC
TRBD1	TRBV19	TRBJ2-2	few	CASRQGADTGELFF	TGTGCCAGTCGACAGGGGGCAGACACCGGGGAGCTGTTTTTT
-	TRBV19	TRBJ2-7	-	CASSRAHYEQYF	TGTGCCAGTAGTAGGGCCCACTACGAGCAGTACTTC
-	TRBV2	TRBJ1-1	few	CASSNREGTEAFF	TGTGCCAGCAGCAACAGGGAGGGCACTGAAGCTTTCTTT
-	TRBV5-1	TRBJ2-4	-	CASSRDGAKNIQYF	TGCGCCAGCAGCAGGGACGGAGCCAAAAACATTCAGTACTTC
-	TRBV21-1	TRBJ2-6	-	CASSNLVGDRANSGANVLTF	TGTGCCAGCAGCAACTTGGTAGGGGACAGGGCCAACTCTGGGGCCAACGTCCTGACTTTC
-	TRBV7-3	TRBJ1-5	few	CASSRSGVGSQPQHF	TGTGCCAGCAGCCGTTCCGGTGTTGGGAGCCAGCCCCAGCATTTT
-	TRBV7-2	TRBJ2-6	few	CASSPWAGANVLTF	TGTGCCAGCAGCCCCTGGGCTGGGGCCAACGTCCTGACTTTC
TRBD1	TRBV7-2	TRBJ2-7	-	CASSLGGQGGYEQYF	TGTGCCAGCAGCTTAGGGGGACAGGGCGGCTACGAGCAGTACTTC
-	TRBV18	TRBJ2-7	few	CASSRAESYEQYF	TGTGCCAGCTCAAGGGCGGAATCCTACGAGCAGTACTTC
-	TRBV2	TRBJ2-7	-	CASSVNGHYEQYF	TGTGCCAGCAGTGTCAACGGTCACTACGAGCAGTACTTC
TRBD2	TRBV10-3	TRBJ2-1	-	CAISGTSGSLIGYNEQFF	TGTGCCATCAGCGGGACTAGCGGGAGCCTAATTGGTTACAATGAGCAGTTCTTC
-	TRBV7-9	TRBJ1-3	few	CASSLGGEAGNTIYF	TGTGCCAGCAGCTTAGGAGGGGAAGCTGGAAACACCATATATTTT
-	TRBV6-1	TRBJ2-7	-	CASSRFGIPTYEQYF	TGTGCCAGCAGCCGATTCGGGATTCCTACCTACGAGCAGTACTTC
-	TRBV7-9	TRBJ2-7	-	CASSLDYEQYF	TGTGCCAGCAGCTTGGATTACGAGCAGTACTTC
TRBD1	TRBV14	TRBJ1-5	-	CASSRQGGQPQHF	TGTGCCAGCAGTAGACAGGGCGGGCAGCCCCAGCATTTT
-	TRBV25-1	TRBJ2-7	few	CASSEYQGQDEQYF	TGTGCCAGCAGTGAGTATCAGGGGCAGGACGAGCAGTACTTC
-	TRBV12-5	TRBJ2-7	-	CATRGMSSYEQYF	TGTGCTACTCGGGGGATGAGCTCCTACGAGCAGTACTTC
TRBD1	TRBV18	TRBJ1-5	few	CASSPDRVDQPQHF	TGTGCCAGCTCACCCGACAGGGTGGATCAGCCCCAGCATTTT
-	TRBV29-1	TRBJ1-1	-	CSVGNTEAFF	TGCAGCGTTGGGAACACTGAAGCTTTCTTT
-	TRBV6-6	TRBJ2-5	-	CASLEGGRETQYF	TGTGCCAGCCTCGAGGGGGGTCGGGAGACCCAGTACTTC
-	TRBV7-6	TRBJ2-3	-	CASSLVASGASTDTQYF	TGTGCCAGCAGCTTAGTGGCGTCGGGAGCCAGCACAGATACGCAGTATTTT
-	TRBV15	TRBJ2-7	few	CATSRGDLPTYEQYF	TGTGCCACCAGCAGAGGCGACTTACCTACCTACGAGCAGTACTTC
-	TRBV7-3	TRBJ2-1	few	CASSLRGEQFF	TGTGCCAGCAGCCTCAGGGGCGAGCAGTTCTTC
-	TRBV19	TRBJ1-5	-	CASSSPGLTQHF	TGTGCCAGTAGTTCCCCGGGCCTGACCCAGCATTTT
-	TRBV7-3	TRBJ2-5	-	CASSLPGQETQYF	TGTGCCAGCAGCTTGCCGGGGCAAGAGACCCAGTACTTC
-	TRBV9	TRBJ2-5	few	CASSVGGVETQYF	TGTGCCAGCAGCGTAGGAGGGGTTGAGACCCAGTACTTC
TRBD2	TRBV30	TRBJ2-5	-	CAWNKAGVWGGTQYF	TGTGCCTGGAACAAGGCGGGGGTTTGGGGTGGGACCCAGTACTTC
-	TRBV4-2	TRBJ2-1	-	CASSQDQVGPNEQFF	TGTGCCAGCAGCCAAGATCAGGTAGGGCCCAATGAGCAGTTCTTC
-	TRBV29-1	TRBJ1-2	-	CSVDYGLANYGYTF	TGCAGCGTTGATTATGGTTTAGCTAACTATGGCTACACCTTC
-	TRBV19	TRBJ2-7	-	CASSIGGAAYEQYF	TGTGCCAGTAGTATCGGTGGGGCGGCCTACGAGCAGTACTTC
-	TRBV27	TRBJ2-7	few	CASCCGRVNYEQYF	TGTGCCAGCTGTTGTGGTAGAGTTAACTACGAGCAGTACTTC
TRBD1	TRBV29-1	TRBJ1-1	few	CSVGDREAFF	TGCAGCGTGGGGGACAGGGAAGCTTTCTTT
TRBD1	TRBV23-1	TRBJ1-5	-	CARGTEVQQPQHF	TGCGCCAGAGGGACAGAGGTTCAACAGCCCCAGCATTTT
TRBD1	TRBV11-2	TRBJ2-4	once	CASSSRVGDRLAKNIQYF	TGTGCCAGCAGCTCCCGGGTGGGGGACAGATTAGCCAAAAACATTCAGTACTTC
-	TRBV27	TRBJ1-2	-	CASSLNPPGRDYGYTF	TGTGCCAGCAGTTTAAACCCCCCCGGGAGAGACTATGGCTACACCTTC
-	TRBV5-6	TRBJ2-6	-	CASSSPSSGANVLTF	TGTGCCAGCAGCTCGCCGAGCTCTGGGGCCAACGTCCTGACTTTC
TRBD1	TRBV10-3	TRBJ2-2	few	CASLGGPNTGELFF	TGTGCCAGCCTAGGGGGCCCGAACACCGGGGAGCTGTTTTTT
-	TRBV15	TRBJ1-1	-	CATNAGANTEAFF	TGTGCCACCAACGCAGGGGCCAACACTGAAGCTTTCTTT